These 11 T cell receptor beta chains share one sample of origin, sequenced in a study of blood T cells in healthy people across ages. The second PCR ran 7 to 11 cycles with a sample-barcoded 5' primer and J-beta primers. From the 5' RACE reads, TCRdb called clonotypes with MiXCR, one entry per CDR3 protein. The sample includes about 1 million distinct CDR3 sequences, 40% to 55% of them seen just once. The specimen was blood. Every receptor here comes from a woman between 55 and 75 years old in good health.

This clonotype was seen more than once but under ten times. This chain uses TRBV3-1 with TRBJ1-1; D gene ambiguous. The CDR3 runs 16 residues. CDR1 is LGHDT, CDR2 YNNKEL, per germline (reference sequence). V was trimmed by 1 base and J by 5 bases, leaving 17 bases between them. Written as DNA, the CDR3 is TGTGCCAGCAGCCAAGCGTGGCGACACCGAGGAACTGAAGCTTTCTTT. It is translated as CASSQAWRHRGTEAFF.

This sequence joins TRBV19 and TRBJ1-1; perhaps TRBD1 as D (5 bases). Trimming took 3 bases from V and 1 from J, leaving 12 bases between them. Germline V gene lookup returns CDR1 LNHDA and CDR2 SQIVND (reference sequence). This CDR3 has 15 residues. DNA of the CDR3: TGTGCCAGTAGTATTGGTCGGGGGAGGAACACTGAAGCTTTCTTT. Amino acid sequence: CASSIGRGRNTEAFF. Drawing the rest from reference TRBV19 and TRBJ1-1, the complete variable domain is DGGITQSPKYLFRKEGQNVTLSCEQNLNHDAMYWYRQDPGQGLRLIYYSQIVNDFQKGDIAEGYSVSREKKESFPLTVTSAQKNPTAFYLCASSIGRGRNTEAFFGQGTRLTVV.

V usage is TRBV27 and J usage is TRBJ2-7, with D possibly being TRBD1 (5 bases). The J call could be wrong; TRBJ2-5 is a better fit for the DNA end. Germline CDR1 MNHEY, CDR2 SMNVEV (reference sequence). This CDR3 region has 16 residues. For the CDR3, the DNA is TGTGCCAGCAGTTCTCCCGGACACTCTAGGTGGGAGACCCAGTACTTC. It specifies CASSSPGHSRWETQYF.

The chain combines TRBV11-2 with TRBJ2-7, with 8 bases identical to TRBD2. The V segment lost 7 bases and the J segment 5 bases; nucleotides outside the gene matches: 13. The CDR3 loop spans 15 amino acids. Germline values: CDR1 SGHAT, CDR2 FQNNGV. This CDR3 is CASNYIRAGGHEQYF. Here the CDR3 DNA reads TGTGCCAGCAACTACATTCGGGCGGGAGGCCACGAGCAGTACTTC.

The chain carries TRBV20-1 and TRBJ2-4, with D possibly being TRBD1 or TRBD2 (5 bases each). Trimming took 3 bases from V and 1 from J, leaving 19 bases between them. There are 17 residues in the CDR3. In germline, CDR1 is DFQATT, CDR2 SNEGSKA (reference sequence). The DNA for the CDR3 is TGCAGTGCTAGCCCAGGGTTCCGGGATTTGGCCAAAAACATTCAGTACTTC. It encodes CSASPGFRDLAKNIQYF.

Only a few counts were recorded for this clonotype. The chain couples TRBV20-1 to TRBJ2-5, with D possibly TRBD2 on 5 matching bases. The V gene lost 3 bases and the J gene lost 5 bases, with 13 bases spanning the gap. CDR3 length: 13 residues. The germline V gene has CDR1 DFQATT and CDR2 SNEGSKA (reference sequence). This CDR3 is CSASPGGWETQYF. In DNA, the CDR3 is TGCAGTGCTAGTCCCGGAGGCTGGGAGACCCAGTACTTC.

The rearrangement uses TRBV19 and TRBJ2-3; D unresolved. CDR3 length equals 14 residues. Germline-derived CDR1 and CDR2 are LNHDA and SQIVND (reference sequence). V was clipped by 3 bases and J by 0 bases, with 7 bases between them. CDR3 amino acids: CASSISVSTDTQYF. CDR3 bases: TGTGCCAGTAGTATCTCGGTGAGCACAGATACGCAGTATTTT. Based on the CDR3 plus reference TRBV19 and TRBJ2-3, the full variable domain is DGGITQSPKYLFRKEGQNVTLSCEQNLNHDAMYWYRQDPGQGLRLIYYSQIVNDFQKGDIAEGYSVSREKKESFPLTVTSAQKNPTAFYLCASSISVSTDTQYFGPGTRLTVL.

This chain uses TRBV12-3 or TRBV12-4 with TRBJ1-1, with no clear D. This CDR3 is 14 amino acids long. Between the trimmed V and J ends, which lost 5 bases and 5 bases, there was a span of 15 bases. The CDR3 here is CASSPSSTATEAFF. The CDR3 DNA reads TGTGCCAGCAGTCCGTCATCCACTGCGACTGAAGCTTTCTTT.

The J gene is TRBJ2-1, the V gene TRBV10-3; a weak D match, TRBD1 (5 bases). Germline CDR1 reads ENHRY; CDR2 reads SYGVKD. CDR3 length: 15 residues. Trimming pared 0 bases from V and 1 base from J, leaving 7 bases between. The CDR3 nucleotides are TGTGCCATCAGTGAGTCCCGGACATCCTACAATGAGCAGTTCTTC. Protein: CAISESRTSYNEQFF.

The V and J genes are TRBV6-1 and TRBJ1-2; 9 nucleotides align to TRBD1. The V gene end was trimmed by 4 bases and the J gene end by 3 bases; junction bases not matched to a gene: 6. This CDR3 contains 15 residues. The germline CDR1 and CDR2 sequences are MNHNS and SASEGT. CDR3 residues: CASSAGTGFYYGYTF. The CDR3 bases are TGTGCCAGCAGTGCGGGGACAGGGTTTTACTATGGCTACACCTTC.

The CDR3 DNA sequence: TGCGCCAGCGGATTTGGGGGTTTCGAGCAGTACTTC. This codes for CASGFGGFEQYF. The chain recombines TRBV5-1 with TRBJ2-7; TRBD1 or TRBD2 may be the D gene (5 bases each). The V and J ends lost 7 bases and 6 bases respectively, with 14 bases between them. From germline, CDR1 is SGHRS and CDR2 YFSETQ. This CDR3 is 12 amino acids long.